This paragraph reports one T cell receptor beta chain. It lacks a known antigen. Nothing much larger sits one base from this clone, and base qualities are not available. The intended sense of this specimen's time point label: blood sample drawn before combined kidney and bone marrow transplant. Unstimulated Tregs (CD4+CD25+CD127-), CD4+ non-Tregs (CD4+CD25-), CD4 and CD8 cells were FACS-sorted from thawed PBMCs. Prior to Treg sorting, thawed PBMCs were rested overnight with 200 IU/ml IL-2 at 37 degrees C. The patients were several recipients of combined kidney and bone marrow transplants from the ITN036ST trial, and samples were available only from these trial subjects. Healthy control blood was processed to PBMCs by Ficoll density gradient and cryopreserved, and patient PBMCs were collected before and after transplant. This entry comes from a study of Tregs in tolerant kidney transplant recipients (dated by TCRdb to between 2018 and 2020). Broadly, across the study: Related donors were used in the transplants with nonmyeloablative bone marrow transplantation, and mixed chimerism was transient in the human trials. The study applied TCRbeta sequencing to find donor-specific regulatory T cells before combined kidney and bone marrow transplantation and then followed those same cells after transplant.

Unmatched junction bases come to 1, with V trimmed by 0 bases and J by 10 bases. Its CDR3 holds 13 amino acids, cysteine through phenylalanine. CDR3 DNA only is kept here, 39 bases in frame from base 1. The germline V gene specifies SNHLY as CDR1 and FYNNEI as CDR2. Broader findings and caveats from the paper: Biological reproducibility was not examined directly, but technical replication error appeared to be minimal. For some patients the PCR primers changed over time, which made it impossible to compare the samples from those patients at the nucleotide level. The most biologically relevant and donor-specific TCRbeta repertoire appeared to be identified by expanding Tregs with activated donor B cells. The study was constrained by small patient numbers, and validation of the findings is required in larger populations and under other immunosuppression protocols. In tolerant patients, donor-specific Tregs expanded more than Tregs overall, which suggests antigen-driven rather than nonspecific expansion.

For TCRbeta CDR3 sequencing, genomic DNA was extracted from sorted cells using the QIAGEN DNeasy Blood and Tissue Kit. High-throughput TCRbeta CDR3 sequencing was carried out commercially through immunoSEQ, with PCR amplification with bias correction and internal controls included. Per the authors' processing: Unique productive TCRbeta sequences were defined by CDR3 nucleotide sequence where primers matched, otherwise by CDR3 amino acid sequence with Vbeta and Jbeta genes. As a correction for sorting error, sequences shared between sorted populations at a frequency ratio of 2:1 or less were discarded, and the remaining shared sequences were assigned to the higher population. A sequence counted as donor-reactive if, in CFSE-low cells, the sequence had a frequency of at least 0.01% and was expanded at least 5-fold compared with unstimulated cells. Jensen-Shannon divergence calculated on the top 100 TCRbeta sequences ranked by frequency was used to measure repertoire divergence. For samples with multiple sequencing runs, sorting error was corrected separately for each run before the runs were pooled. What TCRdb holds here is the immuneACCESS table cut down to in-frame rearrangements. Part of the clones is not present; checked against another copy, under half of the missing clones reflect an unresolved V gene, and the others are unexplained. For V, J and clone size, that table is used; D and trimming come from the DNA. The sample data list nearly 15,000 clones, and 80% of these were observed just once. Jointly, the top ten make up around 1.5% of the sample.

Rearrangement joined TRBV2 to TRBJ2-1; TRBD2 fits 9 bases in the junction. This clonotype originated in a human donor who received a combined kidney and bone marrow transplant. The source was Tregs from blood, collected before the transplant. The nucleotide sequence reads TGTGCCAGCAGTGAAGCGCGGGGGGGCGAGCAGTTCTTC. Translation gives CASSEARGGEQFF.